This TCR beta chain was identified in a study of CD8 T cells in ankylosing spondylitis. General study findings and limits: Blood of patients with ankylosing spondylitis appeared to be characterized by a TCR beta motif of roughly eight highly homologous variants.

By quantitative 5'-RACE with molecular barcodes, the TCR beta libraries were made. One entry per CDR3 protein, called by TCRdb with MiXCR from the 5' RACE reads. The sample holds roughly 30,000 distinct CDR3 sequences, 5.3% seen once. This clonotype was recorded many times. Its target is not known. The specimen sequenced was blood, either unsorted or a sorted T cell fraction (not recorded which). This TCR came from a female donor with ankylosing spondylitis or in good health (not recorded which).

The CDR3 here is CASSVGLGGRPDNEQFF. CDR3 coding DNA: TGTGCCAGCAGCGTAGGTTTGGGCGGGAGGCCGGACAATGAGCAGTTCTTC. The rearrangement links TRBV9 to TRBJ2-1, with 8 bases that match TRBD2. The J segment lost 5 bases and the V segment lost 0 bases, leaving 10 bases of the junction unmatched. The CDR3 length is 17 residues. CDR1 and CDR2 (germline): SGDLS, YYNGEE.